This T cell receptor (beta chain) was captured by sequencing in a study of PD-1 blockade in classical Hodgkin lymphoma. Study-wide results and limits: Diversity similar to that of newly diagnosed patients was seen at baseline in complete responders. Still unresolved is the cause of the repertoire differences, which may be disease activity or prior therapy. Whereas CD4+ TCR diversity had risen significantly by C4D1, CD8+ TCR diversity had not.

This clone was recorded once. What it binds is unknown. Repertoires were generated with immunoSEQ multiplex PCR, while TCRdb's copy carries only in-frame clones and drops some. This table has around 50,000 clones, around 90% appearing once. The CDR3 runs to 16 residues. From germline, CDR1 is KGHSH and CDR2 LQKENI. V was cut by 5 bases and J by 1 base, with 12 bases left in between. Time point in this sample: cycle 4 day 1 (C4D1), after less than 7 weeks of nivolumab. Each patient experienced a relapse that followed autologous stem cell transplantation, and brentuximab vedotin exposure varied. Classifying best responses yielded complete response, partial response or progressive disease.

Sample: peripheral blood mononuclear cells (PBMCs), taken before the fourth cycle of nivolumab. This TCR derives from a human donor with classical Hodgkin lymphoma. The V gene is TRBV18, the J gene TRBJ2-6; D may match TRBD1 or TRBD2 (5 bases each). The CDR3 spells CASSGTASSGANVLTF. In DNA, the CDR3 is TGTGCCAGCTCAGGGACGGCTTCTTCTGGGGCCAACGTCCTGACTTTC.